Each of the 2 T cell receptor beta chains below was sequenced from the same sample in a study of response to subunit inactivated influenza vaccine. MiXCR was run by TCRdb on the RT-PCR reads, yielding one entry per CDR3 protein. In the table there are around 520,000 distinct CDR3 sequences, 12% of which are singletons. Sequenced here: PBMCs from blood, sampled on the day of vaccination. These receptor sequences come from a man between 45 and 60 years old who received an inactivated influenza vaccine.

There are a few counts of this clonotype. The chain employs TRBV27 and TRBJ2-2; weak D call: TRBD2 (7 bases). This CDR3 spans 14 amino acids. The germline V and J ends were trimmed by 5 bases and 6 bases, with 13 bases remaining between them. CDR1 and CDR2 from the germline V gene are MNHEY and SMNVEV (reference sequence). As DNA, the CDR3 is TGTGCCAGCAGTCAGGGGAGGGTCCCCGGGGAGCTGTTTTTT. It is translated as CASSQGRVPGELFF.

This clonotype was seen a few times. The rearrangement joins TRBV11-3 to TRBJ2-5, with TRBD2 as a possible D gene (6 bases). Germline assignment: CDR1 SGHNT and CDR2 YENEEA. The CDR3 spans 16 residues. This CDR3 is CVILGGSMGVQETQYF. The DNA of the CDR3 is TGTGTCATACTAGGAGGGAGTATGGGGGTACAAGAGACCCAGTACTTC.